This TCR beta chain was captured in a study of shared clonotypes between healthy human individuals. The germline V gene has CDR1 MNHNS and CDR2 SASEGT. The CDR3 sequence is 16 residues long. After removal of 0 bases from V and 3 bases from J, the junction contained 8 bases not matched to a gene. This table comes from immunoSEQ multiplex PCR, and its TCRdb copy is limited to in-frame clones, with some not included. The data hold under 1 million clones, with 96% observed a single time. Naive CD8 cells lacked CD45RO, underwent positive selection for CCR7 and left out terminally differentiated effector memory CD45RA+ cells.

Source material: naive CD8+ T cells sorted from blood. The clonotype comes from a young man in good health. This chain uses TRBV6-1 with TRBJ2-7, with 7 positions matching TRBD1. In DNA, the CDR3 is TGTGCCAGCAGTGAAGCTCTTGGGACAGCAGTCTACGAGCAGTACTTC. Amino acids: CASSEALGTAVYEQYF.